The rows below give T cell receptor beta chains drawn from one sample of a study of cytomegalovirus exposure and HLA in healthy donors. Assay used: immunoSEQ multiplex PCR; TCRdb lists only in-frame clones, some missing. The data contain 150,000 to 200,000 clones, roughly 85% of them singletons. The specimen was PBMCs. Receptor source: a man aged 18 to 35 in good health and CMV-seropositive. The CDR3 runs from the conserved cysteine through the conserved F or W. A D gene is named only where the DNA matches it firmly. Clone size, where shown, is once, few, many, or a class for clones that have expanded.

abundance	v_gene	j_gene	d_gene	CDR3aa	CDR3nt
-	TRBV6-1	TRBJ2-6	TRBD2	CASSGGIAGATTSGANVLTF	TGTGCCAGCAGTGGAGGGATAGCGGGAGCAACCACCTCTGGGGCCAACGTCCTGACTTTC
-	TRBV6-6	TRBJ2-5	TRBD1	CASSYPGTGRGETQYF	TGTGCCAGCAGTTACCCCGGGACAGGGAGGGGAGAGACCCAGTACTTC
-	TRBV20-1	TRBJ2-3	-	CSAPLPDTQYF	TGCAGTGCTCCCCTCCCGGATACGCAGTATTTT
-	TRBV18	TRBJ2-7	-	CASSPNPQSSYEQYF	TGTGCCAGCTCACCAAATCCACAGAGCTCCTACGAGCAGTACTTC
few	TRBV28	TRBJ1-4	TRBD1	CASSSRQGTNEKLFF	TGTGCCAGCAGTTCAAGACAGGGAACTAATGAAAAACTGTTTTTT
once	TRBV28	TRBJ2-7	-	CASSLFRRYEQYF	TGTGCCAGCAGTTTATTCAGGCGCTACGAGCAGTACTTC
-	TRBV29-1	TRBJ2-3	-	CSAWDLFTDTQYF	TGCAGCGCGTGGGACTTGTTCACAGATACGCAGTATTTT
once	TRBV4-1	TRBJ2-2	-	CASSQDSGPSLFNTGELFF	TGCGCCAGCAGCCAAGATTCTGGGCCATCACTCTTTAACACCGGGGAGCTGTTTTTT
-	TRBV4-1	TRBJ2-7	TRBD2	CASSQVTGGPYEQYF	TGCGCCAGCAGCCAGGTAACGGGGGGACCCTACGAGCAGTACTTC
-	TRBV6-4	TRBJ2-3	-	CASSPLKGGGTDTQYF	TGTGCCAGCAGCCCCCTTAAAGGGGGTGGCACAGATACGCAGTATTTT
-	TRBV29-1	TRBJ2-5	TRBD2	CSVGGGQTQYF	TGCAGCGTTGGGGGGGGACAGACCCAGTACTTC
-	TRBV27	TRBJ1-5	TRBD1	CASSLGTGSSNQPQHF	TGTGCCAGCAGTTTAGGGACAGGGTCGAGCAATCAGCCCCAGCATTTT
-	TRBV29-1	TRBJ2-7	-	CSVEGRTYEQYF	TGCAGCGTTGAAGGCAGGACCTACGAGCAGTACTTC
-	TRBV19	TRBJ2-1	TRBD1	CASSVVQGVLNEQFF	TGTGCCAGTAGTGTAGTTCAGGGGGTCCTCAATGAGCAGTTCTTC
-	TRBV27	TRBJ2-6	-	CASSFRSFLAGANVLTF	TGTGCCAGCAGTTTTCGCTCCTTCCTAGCTGGGGCCAACGTCCTGACTTTC
-	TRBV30	TRBJ1-1	TRBD1	CAWKNPGQGLENTEAFF	TGTGCCTGGAAAAACCCGGGACAGGGATTGGAGAACACTGAAGCTTTCTTT
-	TRBV28	TRBJ2-1	-	CASSIADEQFF	TGTGCCAGCAGTATAGCGGATGAGCAGTTCTTC
-	TRBV5-1	TRBJ2-7	-	CASSSQGPEGEQYF	TGCGCCAGCAGCTCGCAGGGACCGGAGGGGGAGCAGTACTTC
-	TRBV9	TRBJ1-6	-	CASSATGARDSPLHF	TGTGCCAGCAGCGCCACAGGAGCTAGGGATTCACCCCTCCACTTT
-	TRBV28	TRBJ1-2	TRBD1	CASSLVDRDGYGYTF	TGTGCCAGCAGTTTAGTCGACAGGGACGGCTATGGCTACACCTTC
-	TRBV15	TRBJ1-2	-	CATGAVNYGYTF	TGTGCCACCGGGGCGGTGAACTATGGCTACACCTTC
-	TRBV5-1	TRBJ2-1	TRBD2	CASSLAGLAGLNEQFF	TGCGCCAGCAGCTTGGCGGGACTAGCGGGATTGAATGAGCAGTTCTTC
-	TRBV5-1	TRBJ2-1	TRBD2	CASSTGLAGGAYNEQFF	TGCGCCAGCAGCACAGGACTAGCGGGAGGCGCCTACAATGAGCAGTTCTTC
few	TRBV29-1	TRBJ1-3	-	CSVRTEYSGNTIYF	TGCAGCGTCCGGACAGAATACTCTGGAAACACCATATATTTT
-	TRBV6-5	TRBJ1-1	TRBD1	CASSGETGANTEAFF	TGTGCCAGCAGTGGGGAGACAGGGGCGAACACTGAAGCTTTCTTT